Listed below are T cell receptor beta chains from one sample, sequenced in a study of cytomegalovirus exposure and HLA in healthy donors. Libraries were prepared by immunoSEQ multiplex PCR; TCRdb keeps only in-frame clonotypes and omits some of them. The sample yields around 110,000 clones, roughly 74% seen once. Sequencing was performed on PBMCs. The receptors stem from a woman under 40 in good health and CMV-seronegative. Both conserved end residues are trimmed from each CDR3. A D gene is named only where the DNA matches it firmly. Size tells how often a clone was seen (once, few, many) or the class of an expanded clone, and some rows leave it out.

V	length	J	D	size	CDR3
TRBV27	12	TRBJ1-6	TRBD1	-	ASSPGTGNSPLH
TRBV2	15	TRBJ1-5	-	-	ASSEARSGEGNQPQH
TRBV27	14	TRBJ1-1	-	-	ASSLNRQKGDTEAF
TRBV5-1	15	TRBJ2-1	TRBD2	-	ASSSSIRTSGDNEQF
TRBV11-2	12	TRBJ2-2	TRBD1	few	ASSEQGATGELF
TRBV5-1	12	TRBJ1-1	-	-	ASSLAGKNTEAF
TRBV2	12	TRBJ1-5	-	-	ASSEVYSNQPQH
TRBV19	13	TRBJ1-3	TRBD1	-	ASRRQGSDGNTIY
TRBV30	12	TRBJ1-2	-	-	AWGSVHRENGYT
TRBV19	10	TRBJ1-1	-	-	AILQGNTEAF
TRBV5-4	14	TRBJ2-5	-	-	ASSFQPPIRGETQY
TRBV6-1	11	TRBJ1-5	-	few	ASRIQDNQPQH
TRBV6-5	14	TRBJ2-3	TRBD2	-	ASSYSTGGKSDTQY
TRBV18	12	TRBJ1-1	-	-	ASSPLGGRGEAF
TRBV5-6	12	TRBJ1-1	TRBD1	-	ASSGQGIGTEAF
TRBV5-6	13	TRBJ1-2	TRBD1	-	ASSSWTGNFYGYT
TRBV27	12	TRBJ1-6	-	-	ASSLGRANSPLH
TRBV27	13	TRBJ2-1	-	-	ASSPYPAGNNEQF
TRBV10-3	10	TRBJ2-7	-	-	AISERGYEQY
TRBV5-6	13	TRBJ1-2	-	-	ASSPGRGSNYGYT
TRBV5-6	13	TRBJ1-4	TRBD1	-	ASSETGATNEKLF
TRBV14	9	TRBJ2-7	-	-	ASSQETGQY
TRBV5-1	11	TRBJ1-1	-	-	ASSTGGNTEAF
TRBV10-3	11	TRBJ1-1	-	-	AISEYQGIDAF
TRBV5-6	13	TRBJ1-1	-	once	ASSHLIRRGTEAF
TRBV9	13	TRBJ1-6	TRBD1	-	ASSSRTGSNSPLH
TRBV6-5	11	TRBJ1-4	-	once	ATSGLTNEKLF
TRBV7-8	12	TRBJ1-1	-	-	ASRGGSVNTEAF
TRBV30	11	TRBJ2-3	-	-	AWSEGSGSGEY